This TCR beta chain emerged from a study of blood T cell repertoires in COVID-19. Patients from Seattle were sampled longitudinally, starting during active infection. TCRdb's copy holds only in-frame clones and misses some; the assay was immunoSEQ multiplex PCR. The table records about 480,000 clones, roughly 89% of them present only once. The sequenced sample consisted of peripheral blood. The sequence was collected from a man between 18 and 29 years old with COVID-19, enrolled during active disease.

DNA for the CDR3: TGTGCCAGCAGGAGCGGGGGGGCCGTGGAAGATACGCAGTATTTT. This translates into CASRSGGAVEDTQYF. The chain recombines TRBV6-5 with TRBJ2-3; the match to TRBD2 covers 10 bases. The CDR3 is 15 amino acids. Trimming cost V 6 bases and J 5 bases; bases outside gene matches: 8. Germline assignment: CDR1 MNHEY and CDR2 SVGAGI.